The clone carrying this T cell receptor beta chain has just a few counts. This entry belongs to a study of identical twins. TCRdb used MiXCR to reprocess the 5' RACE reads, holding one entry per CDR3 protein. The repertoire holds 200,000 to 250,000 distinct CDR3 sequences, with over 5.5% as singletons. Trimming cost V 10 bases and J 2 bases; bases outside gene matches: 10. Germline lookup yields CDR1 MNHNS and CDR2 SASEGT. CDR3 size: 16 residues. This same sample was also taken into another study, of T cells expressing NK-cell markers.

The sample comprised CD8+ T cells sorted from blood. This chain links TRBV6-1 with TRBJ2-2, with 10 bases aligning to TRBD2. The source is a young woman in good health. CDR3 bases: TGTGCCATCAAGGTAGCGGGAGGACAAAACACCGGGGAGCTGTTTTTT. It yields the protein CAIKVAGGQNTGELFF.